This TCR beta chain was sequenced during a study of T cells in Graves' hyperthyroidism and ophthalmopathy. Study-wide findings and caveats: Most thyroid clonotypes that were expanded above 0.001 also turned up in blood. From stable hyperthyroidism, ophthalmopathy was separated by a 13 V-J model.

Patients showing uncontrolled infection, other autoimmune disease, pregnancy or lactation were ineligible. Each diagnosis drew on symptoms, thyroxine, TRAb, thyroid ultrasound and orbital computed tomography findings. This clonotype was counted between two and nine times. No antigen is known for it. One end of the junction varies from germline; a read error may be responsible. Germline loops: CDR1 SSHAT, CDR2 FNYEAQ (reference sequence). The CDR3 covers 15 residues. The CDR3 regions of TCR beta were amplified from RNA transcripts. An initial round of RT-PCR targeting the TCR CDR3 relied on the HTBI primer set. TCRdb fed the multiplex PCR reads into MiXCR, producing one record per CDR3 protein. The table lists approximately 430,000 distinct CDR3 sequences, more than 15% of them singletons.

The V call is TRBV7-7, the J call TRBJ2-1; D is unclear. The TCR comes from a woman aged 18-30 years with Graves' hyperthyroidism. Source material: blood. The CDR3 spells CASSLEPDSRSEQFF. The CDR3 region has the DNA TGTGCTAGCAGCTTAGAGCCAGACTCTCGTAGCGAGCAGTTCTTC.